These 7 T cell receptor beta chains originate from one sample sequenced in a study of shared T cell receptors in the human thymus. Repertoires were generated with immunoSEQ multiplex PCR, while TCRdb's copy carries only in-frame clones and drops some. The profile shows approximately 660,000 clones, 85% to 90% of them singletons. These records were also assigned to another study, of human thymus T cells.

What was sequenced was thymocytes. Every receptor here comes from a boy under two years old with a congenital heart defect.

The rearrangement joins TRBV4-2 to TRBJ1-1; D is undetermined. The CDR3 has 20 residues. Between the trimmed V and J ends, which lost 0 bases and 0 bases, there was a span of 23 bases. CDR1 and CDR2 (germline): LGHNA, YNFKEQ. The CDR3 DNA sequence: TGTGCCAGCAGCCAAGAAGACTATGCGGGTGCCATTAGCATGAACACTGAAGCTTTCTTT. Translated: CASSQEDYAGAISMNTEAFF.

The chain combines TRBV25-1 with TRBJ2-1; the match to TRBD2 covers 9 bases. The CDR3 covers 17 residues. Trimming at V came to 3 bases and at J to 8 bases, leaving 14 bases not matched to a gene. CDR1 is MGHDK and CDR2 is SYGVNS in the germline V gene. The CDR3 DNA follows: TGTGCCAGCAGTGAGGAAGTTAGCGGGAGAGGAAGGGATGAGCAGTTCTTC. It encodes CASSEEVSGRGRDEQFF.

The chain links TRBV19 to TRBJ2-5; 8 nucleotides align to TRBD1. V shed 1 base and J 2 bases; nucleotides not matched to a gene: 0. The germline V gene encodes CDR1 LNHDA and CDR2 SQIVND (reference sequence). CDR3 length: 14 residues. CDR3 loop: CASSIGDRQETQYF. DNA for the CDR3: TGTGCCAGTAGTATAGGGGACAGGCAAGAGACCCAGTACTTC. Supplemented by reference TRBV19 and TRBJ2-5, the full variable domain reads DGGITQSPKYLFRKEGQNVTLSCEQNLNHDAMYWYRQDPGQGLRLIYYSQIVNDFQKGDIAEGYSVSREKKESFPLTVTSAQKNPTAFYLCASSIGDRQETQYFGPGTRLLVL.

This rearrangement joins TRBV5-4 to TRBJ2-3; D perhaps matches TRBD2 (6 bases). Germline V gives CDR1 SGHNT, CDR2 YYREEE (reference sequence). Trimming cost V 2 bases and J 0 bases, with 16 bases left between them. The CDR3 is made up of 17 amino acids. As DNA, the CDR3 is TGTGCCAGCAGCTTAACCCCCAGGAGCGGGAGCACAGATACGCAGTATTTT. Encoded protein: CASSLTPRSGSTDTQYF.

The genes are TRBV5-6 and TRBJ1-1; D is perhaps TRBD1 (5 bases). The V end lost 3 bases, the J end lost 3 bases, and 18 bases lay between the germline ends. The CDR3 has 16 residues. CDR1 is SGHDT, CDR2 YYEEEE, per germline. The CDR3 loop reads CASSSGRGGRDTEAFF. CDR3 bases: TGTGCCAGCAGCTCGGGACGGGGGGGAAGGGACACTGAAGCTTTCTTT.

The chain is built from TRBV4-1 and TRBJ2-1; D gene ambiguous. Trimming took off 1 base at V and 2 bases at J, with 15 bases between the two ends. The CDR3 is 17 residues long. In germline, CDR1 is MGHRA, CDR2 YSYEKL. The CDR3 loop is CASSQVLPGRTYNEQFF. The CDR3 bases are TGCGCCAGCAGCCAAGTTCTTCCAGGCCGAACCTACAATGAGCAGTTCTTC.

The chain links TRBV27 to TRBJ1-1; the D gene is possibly TRBD1 (6 bases). The CDR3 has 15 amino acids. The germline V gene has CDR1 MNHEY and CDR2 SMNVEV (reference sequence). Trimming pared 5 bases from V and 0 bases from J, leaving 13 bases between. The CDR3 DNA reads as TGTGCCAGCAGTACCGGACAGCCCATGAACACTGAAGCTTTCTTT. Protein product: CASSTGQPMNTEAFF.